Following are 7 T cell receptor beta chains from one sample sequenced in a study of blood T cell repertoires in COVID-19. Method: immunoSEQ multiplex PCR; TCRdb's copy keeps in-frame clones and lacks some. The sample includes some 190,000 clones, 84% of them seen just once. Sequenced: PBMCs or T cells enriched from blood (not recorded which). The receptor source for this set is a woman aged 25 to 45 who had been exposed to COVID-19.

The chain employs TRBV5-1 and TRBJ2-3, with 8 bases identical to TRBD1. The CDR3 has 16 residues. The V gene's germline CDR1 is SGHRS and CDR2 YFSETQ. J was trimmed by 4 bases and V by 2 bases; bases with no gene match: 9. The CDR3 loop is CASSLAGTGLPDTQYF. CDR3 bases: TGCGCCAGCAGCTTAGCCGGGACAGGACTGCCAGATACGCAGTATTTT.

V and J are TRBV19 and TRBJ1-5, with no clear D. The V gene's germline CDR1 is LNHDA and CDR2 SQIVND (reference sequence). The CDR3 spans 13 residues. The ends were cut back, 0 bases at V and 4 bases at J, with 4 bases in the middle. The CDR3 nucleotides are TGTGCCAGTAGTATAGAACATAATCAGCCCCAGCATTTT. It encodes CASSIEHNQPQHF.

CDR3: CSASGGGNYNEQFF. DNA for the CDR3: TGCAGTGCTAGTGGCGGGGGGAATTACAATGAGCAGTTCTTC. The chain has TRBV20-1 and TRBJ2-1; 8 bases agree with TRBD2. From germline, CDR1 is DFQATT and CDR2 SNEGSKA (reference sequence). Trimming cost V 3 bases and J 4 bases; bases outside gene matches: 5. The CDR3 is 14 residues long.

V and J are TRBV5-1 and TRBJ2-3, with 7 bases fitting TRBD1. The ends lost 8 bases at V and 2 bases at J; junction bases unmatched: 11. The CDR3 sequence is 15 residues long. CDR1 and CDR2 (germline): SGHRS, YFSETQ. CDR3 sequence (DNA): TGCGCCAGGACCCCGGGACAGCTCTCCACAGATACGCAGTATTTT. Protein: CARTPGQLSTDTQYF. The complete variable domain, with remaining parts taken from reference TRBV5-1 and TRBJ2-3, reads KAGVTQTPRYLIKTRGQQVTLSCSPISGHRSVSWYQQTPGQGLQFLFEYFSETQRNKGNFPGRFSGRQFSNSRSEMNVSTLELGDSALYLCARTPGQLSTDTQYFGPGTRLTVL.

The rearrangement uses TRBV11-3 and TRBJ2-3, with a possible D match to TRBD1 (5 bases). There are 12 residues in the CDR3. Deletions cut 6 bases from V and 9 bases from J, with 13 bases between. Germline CDR1 SGHNT, CDR2 YENEEA. The CDR3 DNA reads TGTGCCAGCAGTCCGCAGGGAAAAACGCAGTATTTT. Its translation: CASSPQGKTQYF.

This clone was seen only a few times. CDR3 loop: CASSLWTGTTYEQYF. The CDR3, as DNA: TGCGCCAGCAGCTTATGGACAGGGACGACCTACGAGCAGTACTTC. This rearrangement joins TRBV5-1 to TRBJ2-7, with 8 bases identical to TRBD1. V lost 2 bases, J lost 2 bases, and 6 bases stayed unmatched. This CDR3 comprises 15 residues. The germline CDR1 and CDR2 sequences are SGHRS and YFSETQ.

The chain employs TRBV19 and TRBJ2-5, with 7 bases aligning to TRBD2. CDR1 and CDR2 from the germline V gene are LNHDA and SQIVND (reference sequence). Trimming cost V 9 bases and J 5 bases; bases outside gene matches: 6. This CDR3 contains 12 residues. The CDR3 coding sequence is TGTGCCAGCCGAAGCGGGGTGGAGACCCAGTACTTC. Translated: CASRSGVETQYF.